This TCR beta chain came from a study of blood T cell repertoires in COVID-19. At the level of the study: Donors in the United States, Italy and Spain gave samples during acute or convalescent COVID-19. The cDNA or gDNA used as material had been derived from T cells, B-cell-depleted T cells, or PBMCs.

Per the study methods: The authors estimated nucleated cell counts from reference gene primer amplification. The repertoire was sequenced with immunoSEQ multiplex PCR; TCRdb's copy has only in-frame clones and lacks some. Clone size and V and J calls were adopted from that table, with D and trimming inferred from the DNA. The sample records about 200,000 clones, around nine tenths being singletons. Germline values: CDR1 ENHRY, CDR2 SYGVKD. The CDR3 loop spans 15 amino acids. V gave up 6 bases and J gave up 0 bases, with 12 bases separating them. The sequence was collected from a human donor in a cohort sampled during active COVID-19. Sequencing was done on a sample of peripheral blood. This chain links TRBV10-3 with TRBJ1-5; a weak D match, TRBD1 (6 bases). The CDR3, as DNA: TGTGCCATCAGCCCCGGGACACCTAGCAATCAGCCCCAGCATTTT. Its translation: CAISPGTPSNQPQHF.